This record concerns one TCR beta chain sequence. Its antigen is still unknown. CDR3 length: 16 amino acids. The V and J ends lost 2 bases and 6 bases, in that order; junction bases with no gene match: 11. The germline gives CDR1 SNHLY, CDR2 FYNNEI. This table comes from immunoSEQ multiplex PCR, and its TCRdb copy is limited to in-frame clones, with some not included. The profile shows roughly 42,000 clones, about 90% of them singletons. The data are from a study of T cells after posttransplantation cyclophosphamide. Regarding the study as a whole: Blood and skin or GI T cell repertoires showed limited TRB overlap. Recipient CMV seropositivity and CMV reactivation strongly tracked TRB clonality. Later blood repertoires were often dominated by clones from the donor CD8+ memory compartment.

Busulfan-fludarabine conditioning, marrow transplant, and cyclophosphamide on days +3 and +4 were administered. The receptor was derived from a male patient aged 55 to 69 who received an allogeneic stem cell transplant from a related donor and was CMV-positive. The graft donor may be the source of some T cells. The sequencing here drew on PBMCs, taken 60 to 65 days after allogeneic stem cell transplant with posttransplant cyclophosphamide. The chain combines TRBV2 with TRBJ1-2; 8 bases map to TRBD1. This CDR3 is CASSERWAGGIDGYTF. As DNA, the CDR3 is TGTGCCAGCAGTGAACGGTGGGCAGGGGGCATCGATGGCTACACCTTC.